The rows below give T cell receptor beta chains drawn from one sample of a study of blood T cells in healthy people across ages. One entry per CDR3 protein results from TCRdb running MiXCR on the 5' RACE reads. The data hold about a million distinct CDR3 sequences, with less than 45% observed a single time. The sample was blood. These receptors all stem from a man between 18 and 29 years old in good health. Both conserved end residues are part of each CDR3. The D gene is left open where the match is weak. Rows may omit the clone size; those that give it use once, few, many or a size class.

TRBV27	-	TRBJ2-7	TRBD1	CVSSSRQGPSIYEQYF	TGTGTCAGCAGTTCCCGACAGGGGCCGTCTATCTACGAGCAGTACTTC
TRBV29-1	few	TRBJ1-4	-	CSVAEGSNEKLFF	TGCAGCGTTGCGGAGGGCTCTAATGAAAAACTGTTTTTT
TRBV12-5	-	TRBJ1-4	TRBD1	CATGTGAVNEKLFF	TGTGCTACCGGTACAGGGGCGGTTAATGAAAAACTGTTTTTT
TRBV7-6	-	TRBJ2-3	TRBD2	CASSLRGLAGVRTDTQYF	TGTGCCAGCAGCTTAAGGGGACTAGCGGGCGTTCGCACAGATACGCAGTATTTT
TRBV2	-	TRBJ1-1	-	CAGSGLSTEAFF	TGTGCCGGGAGTGGATTGAGCACTGAAGCTTTCTTT
TRBV6-6	-	TRBJ2-6	TRBD1	CATHRGSGANVLTF	TGTGCCACCCACAGGGGGTCTGGGGCCAACGTCCTGACTTTC
TRBV3-1	-	TRBJ2-1	-	CASSQDGERGDEQFF	TGTGCCAGCAGCCAAGATGGGGAAAGGGGTGATGAGCAGTTCTTC
TRBV12-3/TRBV12-4	many	TRBJ2-7	-	CASSLATGNEQYF	TGTGCCAGCAGTTTAGCTACAGGTAACGAGCAGTACTTC
TRBV27	-	TRBJ2-7	-	CASSLEVGPLGVQYF	TGTGCCAGCAGTTTAGAGGTAGGGCCCTTGGGGGTCCAGTACTTC
TRBV27	few	TRBJ1-1	-	CASSTQDRNTEAFF	TGTGCCAGCAGTACCCAAGACAGAAACACTGAAGCTTTCTTT
TRBV28	-	TRBJ1-5	-	CAGRTRNSNQPQHF	TGTGCCGGAAGGACAAGGAATAGCAATCAGCCCCAGCATTTT
TRBV29-1	-	TRBJ2-1	TRBD2	CSVVAGETQFF	TGCAGCGTTGTGGCGGGGGAGACCCAGTTCTTC
TRBV6-5	-	TRBJ1-1	-	CASSYRYLQEAEAFF	TGTGCCAGCAGTTACCGGTATTTACAGGAGGCTGAAGCTTTCTTT
TRBV4-2	-	TRBJ1-5	TRBD1	CASSQEVGQANQPQHF	TGTGCCAGCAGCCAAGAGGTTGGACAGGCCAATCAGCCCCAGCATTTT
TRBV6-5	-	TRBJ2-1	TRBD2	CASSYSGGKLAHEQFF	TGTGCCAGCAGTTACTCGGGAGGGAAGCTCGCCCATGAGCAGTTCTTC
TRBV5-1	few	TRBJ2-5	-	CASSLNAGDQETQYF	TGCGCCAGCAGCCTGAATGCCGGGGACCAAGAGACCCAGTACTTC
TRBV7-9	few	TRBJ1-2	-	CASSFSSDGYTF	TGTGCCAGCAGCTTCAGTAGCGACGGCTACACCTTC
TRBV20-1	-	TRBJ2-3	TRBD1	CSAQTGTGKADTQYF	TGCAGTGCACAAACCGGGACAGGGAAGGCAGATACGCAGTATTTT
TRBV7-2	-	TRBJ2-3	-	CASNLGKGGGLDTQYF	TGTGCCAGCAACTTAGGAAAGGGCGGAGGGCTAGATACGCAGTATTTT
TRBV9	-	TRBJ2-1	-	CASSVSLGGYNEQFF	TGTGCCAGCAGCGTTTCTTTAGGGGGTTACAATGAGCAGTTCTTC